One sample yielded the 4 T cell receptor beta chains listed below, sequenced in a study of beta chain features in type 1 diabetes. Sequencing targeted expressed TCRB transcripts, as all isolated RNA had been reverse transcribed. Clones were sequenced by immunoSEQ multiplex PCR, and TCRdb holds only the in-frame ones, with some missing. The table includes approximately 38,000 clones, almost 65% detected once. Sequenced input: Tregs from blood. The receptor source for this set is a woman aged 25 to 39 in good health.

This clone has more than one count but fewer than ten. The chain has TRBV23-1 and TRBJ2-7; TRBD1 might be the D (6 bases). TRBV23-1 counts as an open reading frame of uncertain function. This CDR3 has 17 residues. The ends were cut back, 4 bases at V and 6 bases at J, with 25 bases in the middle. DNA of the CDR3: TGCGCCAGCAGTCCGCACATGGAACAGGGAGATATCCGCGAGCAGTACTTC. The encoded protein is CASSPHMEQGDIREQYF.

This clone was observed a few times. The junction departs from the called germline gene at one end, perhaps through a read error. The V call is TRBV10-3, the J call TRBJ1-5; D is possibly TRBD1 (6 bases). This CDR3 has 13 amino acids. Germline CDR1 reads ENHRY; CDR2 reads SYGVKD. CDR3 DNA: TGTGCCATGAGTGGACAGCAGAATCAGCCCCAGCATTTT. Amino acids: CAMSGQQNQPQHF.

The chain employs TRBV11-2 and TRBJ2-5; no clear D. Trimming removed 6 bases from V and 4 bases from J, with 12 bases in between. The length of the CDR3 is 13 residues. Germline lookup yields CDR1 SGHAT and CDR2 FQNNGV. CDR3 loop: CASSGPSIETQYF. The CDR3 DNA follows: TGTGCCAGCAGTGGGCCTTCCATAGAGACCCAGTACTTC.

This chain joins TRBV6-5 and TRBJ1-1, with D perhaps TRBD1 (5 bases). V was trimmed by 0 bases and J by 11 bases, leaving 13 bases between them. Germline CDR1 reads MNHEY; CDR2 reads SVGAGI. The CDR3 sequence is 13 residues long. CDR3 DNA: TGTGCCAGCAGTTACTCGCGGCAGGGTAAGGCTTTCTTT. Translating gives CASSYSRQGKAFF.